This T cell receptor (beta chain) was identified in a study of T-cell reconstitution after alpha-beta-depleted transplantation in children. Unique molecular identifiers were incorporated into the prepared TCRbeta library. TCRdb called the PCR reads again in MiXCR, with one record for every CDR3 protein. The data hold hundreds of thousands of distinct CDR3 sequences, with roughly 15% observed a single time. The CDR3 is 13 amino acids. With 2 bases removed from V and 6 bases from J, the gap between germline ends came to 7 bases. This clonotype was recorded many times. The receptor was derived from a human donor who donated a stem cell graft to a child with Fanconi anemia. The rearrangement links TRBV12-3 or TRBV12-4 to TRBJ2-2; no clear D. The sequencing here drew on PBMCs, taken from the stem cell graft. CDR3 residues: CASSLSAAGELFF. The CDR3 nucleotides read TGTGCCAGCAGTTTATCAGCAGCCGGGGAGCTGTTTTTT.